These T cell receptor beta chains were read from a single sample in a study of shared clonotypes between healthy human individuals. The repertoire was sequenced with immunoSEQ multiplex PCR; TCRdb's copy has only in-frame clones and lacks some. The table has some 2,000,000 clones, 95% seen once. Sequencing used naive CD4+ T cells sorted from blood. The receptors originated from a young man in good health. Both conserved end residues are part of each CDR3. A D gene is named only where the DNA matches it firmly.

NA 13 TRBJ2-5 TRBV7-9 CASSFAGQETQYF
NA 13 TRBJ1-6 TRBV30 CAGGGATNSPLHF
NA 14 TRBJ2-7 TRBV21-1 CASSRTSGSYEQYF
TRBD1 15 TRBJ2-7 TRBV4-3 CASSQEGQGIYEQYF
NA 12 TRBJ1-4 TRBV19 CASSILGEKLFF
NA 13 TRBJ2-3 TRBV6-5 CASSSPGTDTQYF
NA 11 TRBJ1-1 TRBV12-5 CASGLASPGFF
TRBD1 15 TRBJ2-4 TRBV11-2 CASSLAGGSKNIQYF
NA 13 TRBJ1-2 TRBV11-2 CASSLGGNMGYTF
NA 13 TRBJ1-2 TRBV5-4 CASSPGDISGYTF
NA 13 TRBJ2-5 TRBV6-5 CASSAPGRETQYF
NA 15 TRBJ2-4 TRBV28 CASSTPAVAKNIQYF
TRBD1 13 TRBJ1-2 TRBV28 CASSPSDRGGCTF
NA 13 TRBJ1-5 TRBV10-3 CAIGQGGNQPQHF
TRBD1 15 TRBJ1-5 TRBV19 CASNWGDRDNQPQHF